The 8 T cell receptor beta chains below were found in one sample sequenced in a study of CD8 T cells in ankylosing spondylitis. TCRdb analysed the 5' RACE reads with MiXCR anew, one entry per CDR3 protein. This table has approximately 250,000 distinct CDR3 sequences, roughly 8.2% appearing once. The sequencing input was blood, either unsorted or a sorted T cell fraction (not recorded which). The source of these receptors is a female donor with ankylosing spondylitis or in good health (not recorded which).

There are many counts of this clonotype. The rearrangement links TRBV7-9 to TRBJ2-7; D is possibly TRBD1 (6 bases). In germline, CDR1 is SEHNR, CDR2 FQNEAQ (reference sequence). Trimming cost V 6 bases and J 6 bases, with 12 bases left between them. This CDR3 contains 12 residues. The CDR3 DNA follows: TGTGCCAGCAGACAGGGTTCTGGCGAGCAGTACTTC. This gives the protein CASRQGSGEQYF.

This clonotype showed up many times. The chain's CDR3 is CASSQEIGEHYGYTF. CDR3 nucleotides: TGCGCCAGCAGCCAAGAAATAGGGGAGCACTATGGCTACACCTTC. The chain has TRBV4-3 and TRBJ1-2; weak D call: TRBD1 (5 bases). Trimming removed 0 bases at V and 3 bases at J, with 11 bases between. The CDR3 totals 15 residues. CDR1 is LGHNA, CDR2 YSLEER, per germline.

Concerning this clonotype itself: The junction departs from the called germline gene at one end, perhaps through a read error. The chain joins TRBV4-3 to TRBJ1-1; 7 bases fit TRBD1. CDR1 and CDR2 (germline): LGHNA, YSLEER. This CDR3 region has 15 residues. As DNA, the CDR3 is TGCGCCTGCAGCCATTCACAGACAGGGTCGACTGAAGCTTTCTTT. Protein sequence: CACSHSQTGSTEAFF.

This clonotype was observed many times. The chain is built from TRBV4-1 and TRBJ1-1; D perhaps matches TRBD1 (5 bases). The CDR3 consists of 15 residues. Germline V gene lookup returns CDR1 MGHRA and CDR2 YSYEKL. Trimming removed 8 bases at V and 4 bases at J, with 20 bases between. The CDR3 bases are TGCGCCAGCGAACCCGTCCGGGGGGGGGGCACTGAAGCTTTCTTT. Its protein product is CASEPVRGGGTEAFF.

This clonotype was detected ten times or more. J is TRBJ1-4 and V is TRBV18; the match to TRBD1 covers 9 bases. V shed 2 bases and J 3 bases; nucleotides not matched to a gene: 7. Germline lookup yields CDR1 KGHSH and CDR2 LQKENI. This CDR3 has 17 amino acids. CDR3 residues: CASSPNPDRGANEKLFF. CDR3 DNA: TGTGCCAGCTCACCAAATCCGGACAGGGGAGCTAATGAAAAACTGTTTTTT.

To note about this clonotype: One base away lies a much larger clone, so this may be a sequencing read error. CDR3 sequence reads: CSTREAFKAYEQYF. Written as DNA, the CDR3 is TGCAGTACTAGAGAAGCCTTTAAGGCCTACGAGCAGTACTTC. V is TRBV20-1 and J is TRBJ2-7; possible D gene TRBD2, 5 bases. CDR3 length equals 14 residues. Germline loops: CDR1 DFQATT, CDR2 SNEGSKA (reference sequence).

This clonotype has a count of ten or more. V is TRBV6-2 or TRBV6-3 and J is TRBJ2-3, with 9 nucleotides matching TRBD2. V dropped 4 bases and J dropped 4; count of bases not matched to a gene: 6. This CDR3 is 15 amino acids long. CDR1 and CDR2 (germline): MNHEY, SVGEGT. The CDR3 region is CASSSSGTSADTQYF. The CDR3 region has the DNA TGTGCCAGCAGTTCTAGCGGGACATCAGCAGATACGCAGTATTTT.

This clonotype has ten or more counts. The rearrangement uses TRBV12-3 or TRBV12-4 and TRBJ2-1; the match to TRBD2 covers 10 bases. The CDR3 is 18 amino acids. After removal of 3 bases from V and 5 bases from J, the junction contained 13 bases not matched to a gene. The CDR3 region is CASSLGFAGAGGDNEQFF. CDR3 DNA sequence: TGTGCCAGCAGTTTGGGTTTTGCGGGAGCGGGAGGGGACAATGAGCAGTTCTTC.